This T cell receptor (beta chain) was identified in a study of blood T cell repertoires in COVID-19. Study context: COVID-19 samples, acute and convalescent, were from the United States, Italy and Spain. Sample material is recorded as cDNA or gDNA derived from T cells, B-cell-depleted T cells, or PBMCs.

The CDR3 loop spans 16 amino acids. With 3 bases clipped from V and 0 bases from J, the junction kept 5 bases outside the gene matches. Germline assignment: CDR1 SGHTA and CDR2 FQGNSA. TCRdb keeps only in-frame clones here, not all; method: immunoSEQ multiplex PCR. Among fewer than 450,000 clones, around 91% were seen once, and the ten largest hold less than 3.5%. The sequence derives from a woman under 30 who had recovered from COVID-19. Specimen: peripheral blood. This rearrangement joins TRBV7-2 to TRBJ1-3, with 7 bases fitting TRBD1. The CDR3 region has the DNA TGTGCCAGCAGCTTTACAGGGGCCGGCTCTGGAAACACCATATATTTT. As protein: CASSFTGAGSGNTIYF.